A single sample is the source of the 23 T cell receptor beta chains below, sequenced in a study of ipilimumab plus nivolumab after autologous stem cell transplantation. The table came from immunoSEQ multiplex PCR; TCRdb's copy has only in-frame clones and leaves some out. Of around 12,000 clones listed, about 74% are singletons. This material consisted of PBMCs, taken in a trial of ipilimumab plus nivolumab as post-transplant consolidation. The receptor set was obtained from a male donor with multiple myeloma.

This clone was counted only a few times. The chain combines TRBV5-6 with TRBJ2-1; D possibly corresponds to TRBD2 (7 bases). The CDR3 loop spans 16 amino acids. Trimming took 1 base from V and 7 from J, leaving 18 bases between them. Germline V lookup: CDR1 SGHDT, CDR2 YYEEEE. Here the CDR3 reads CASSLRVGGRGNEQFF. As DNA, the CDR3 is TGTGCCAGCAGCTTGAGGGTCGGGGGGCGAGGAAATGAGCAGTTCTTC. Full variable domain (rest looked up from reference TRBV5-6 and TRBJ2-1): DAGVTQSPTHLIKTRGQQVTLRCSPKSGHDTVSWYQQALGQGPQFIFQYYEEEERQRGNFPDRFSGHQFPNYSSELNVNALLLGDSALYLCASSLRVGGRGNEQFFGPGTRLTVL.

V and J are TRBV15 and TRBJ2-1; 13 bases are a match to TRBD2. Germline V gene lookup returns CDR1 LNHNV and CDR2 YYDKDF (reference sequence). Unmatched junction bases numbered 2, after V lost 0 bases and J lost 6 bases. The CDR3 is made up of 16 amino acids. CDR3 protein: CATSRERLAGGNEQFF. DNA of the CDR3: TGTGCCACCAGCAGAGAAAGACTAGCGGGGGGCAATGAGCAGTTCTTC.

This clone was seen more than once but under ten times. This chain links TRBV11-2 with TRBJ1-1, with D maybe TRBD1 (6 bases). V was pared by 4 bases and J by 1 base, with 7 bases between. The CDR3 has 13 amino acids. Looked up from germline, CDR1 is SGHAT and CDR2 is FQNNGV. CDR3 region: CASSSGANTEAFF. The CDR3 DNA follows: TGTGCCAGCAGCTCAGGGGCGAACACTGAAGCTTTCTTT.

The chain uses TRBV4-1 and TRBJ1-3; D is possibly TRBD1 (6 bases). V lost 5 bases to trimming and J lost 0 bases, with 14 bases between them. CDR1 MGHRA and CDR2 YSYEKL come from the germline V gene. This CDR3 is 16 amino acids long. CDR3: CASSYGTSRSGNTIYF. The CDR3 DNA reads TGCGCCAGCAGCTACGGGACATCCCGCTCTGGAAACACCATATATTTT.

The rearrangement links TRBV7-2 to TRBJ2-5; D is perhaps TRBD2 (5 bases). Germline CDR1 and CDR2: SGHTA and FQGNSA. The CDR3 contains 15 residues. The V gene lost 1 base and the J gene lost 5 bases, with 14 bases spanning the gap. The CDR3 protein is CASSLGVGVGETQYF. In DNA form, the CDR3 reads TGTGCCAGCAGCTTAGGGGTCGGGGTTGGGGAGACCCAGTACTTC. The whole variable domain, filled in from reference TRBV7-2 and TRBJ2-5, reads GAGVSQSPSNKVTEKGKDVELRCDPISGHTALYWYRQSLGQGLEFLIYFQGNSAPDKSGLPSDRFSAERTGGSVSTLTIQRTQQEDSAVYLCASSLGVGVGETQYFGPGTRLLVL.

V gene TRBV5-5 combines with J gene TRBJ2-1, with 9 positions matching TRBD2. CDR1 is SGHKS, CDR2 YYEKEE, per germline (reference sequence). Trimming removed 2 bases from V and 8 bases from J; junction bases left unmatched: 2. The CDR3 consists of 13 residues. Here the CDR3 reads CASSFSGGDEQFF. The DNA for the CDR3 is TGTGCCAGCAGCTTTAGCGGGGGCGATGAGCAGTTCTTC.

This chain connects TRBV7-9 to TRBJ2-6; D gene ambiguous. Trimming shortened V by 3 bases and J by 1 base, and 10 bases separated the two germline ends. The germline gives CDR1 SEHNR, CDR2 FQNEAQ (reference sequence). The CDR3 is made up of 16 amino acids. CDR3 nucleotide sequence: TGTGCCAGCAGCTTCCTTGCCGGATCTGGGGCCAACGTCCTGACTTTC. Residues: CASSFLAGSGANVLTF.

This clone turned up a few times. The chain couples TRBV27 to TRBJ2-5; D is possibly TRBD1 or TRBD2 (5 bases each). Between the trimmed V and J ends, which lost 5 bases and 5 bases, there was a span of 12 bases. The CDR3 runs to 13 residues. Germline loops: CDR1 MNHEY, CDR2 SMNVEV (reference sequence). CDR3 nucleotides: TGTGCCAGCAGTGGGACGGGCGGGGAGACCCAGTACTTC. Amino acids: CASSGTGGETQYF.

CDR3 protein: CAWDRENQPQHF. The CDR3 DNA is TGTGCCTGGGACAGAGAGAATCAGCCCCAGCATTTT. The rearrangement uses TRBV30 and TRBJ1-5; D might be TRBD1 (5 bases). The V end was cut by 5 bases, the J end by 4 bases, with 9 bases between. The germline V gene encodes CDR1 GTSNPN and CDR2 SVGIG (reference sequence). This CDR3 comprises 12 residues.

The chain links TRBV7-8 to TRBJ2-7, with 8 bases that match TRBD1. V trimming: 5 bases; J trimming: 2 bases; junction bases outside the gene matches: 8. Germline assignment: CDR1 SGHVS and CDR2 FQNEAQ. The CDR3 extends over 15 amino acids. The CDR3 nucleotides are TGTGCCAGCAGCCAAAAGACAGGGGCGACCTACGAGCAGTACTTC. It specifies CASSQKTGATYEQYF. The full variable domain, in which reference TRBV7-8 and TRBJ2-7 provide the parts outside the CDR3, is GAGVSQSPRYKVAKRGQDVALRCDPISGHVSLFWYQQALGQGPEFLTYFQNEAQLDKSGLPSDRFFAERPEGSVSTLKIQRTQQEDSAVYLCASSQKTGATYEQYFGPGTRLTVT.

This clone has just a few counts. V and J are TRBV6-1 and TRBJ1-1; no clear D. V was pared by 7 bases and J by 3 bases, with 6 bases between. From germline, CDR1 is MNHNS and CDR2 SASEGT. The length of the CDR3 is 11 residues. The CDR3 nucleotides are TGTGCCAGCATTGGTCACACTGAAGCTTTCTTT. Its protein is CASIGHTEAFF.

The chain is built from TRBV6-1 and TRBJ2-2; 7 nucleotides line up with TRBD1. The germline gives CDR1 MNHNS, CDR2 SASEGT. V lost 3 bases, J lost 7 bases, and 14 bases stayed unmatched. The CDR3 covers 17 residues. The CDR3 sequence is CASSDLQGITGSGELFF. CDR3 in DNA: TGTGCCAGCAGTGATCTACAGGGGATCACTGGTAGCGGGGAGCTGTTTTTT.

The sample holds a few counts of this clone. V usage is TRBV11-2 and J usage is TRBJ2-7; 7 positions match TRBD1. Trimming at V came to 1 base and at J to 6 bases, leaving 3 bases not matched to a gene. This CDR3 has 13 amino acids. CDR1 and CDR2 from the germline V gene are SGHAT and FQNNGV. The CDR3 bases are TGTGCCAGCAGCTTAGGTTACAGGGGCGAGCAGTACTTC. Protein product: CASSLGYRGEQYF.

The table lists this clone with a count of one. V gene TRBV5-7 combines with J gene TRBJ1-5, with D unclear. TRBV5-7 is an open reading frame whose function is uncertain. V gave up 0 bases and J gave up 4 bases, with 11 bases separating them. The CDR3 is 15 amino acids. CDR3 bases: TGTGCCAGCAGCTTGGAAGGGTTGGGGAATCAGCCCCAGCATTTT. Its translation: CASSLEGLGNQPQHF.

The chain is built from TRBV5-1 and TRBJ2-1; 9 bases align to TRBD2. CDR1 and CDR2 from the germline V gene are SGHRS and YFSETQ. Losses at the gene ends were 6 bases for V and 0 bases for J; bases not matched to a gene: 10. This CDR3 has 17 amino acids. CDR3 amino acids: CASKVVAGGYSYNEQFF. CDR3 DNA sequence: TGCGCCAGCAAAGTCGTGGCGGGGGGGTACTCCTACAATGAGCAGTTCTTC.

This chain uses TRBV6-5 with TRBJ2-7, with 8 bases matching TRBD2. V gave up 4 bases and J gave up 1 base; unmatched junction bases: 9. Germline CDR1 and CDR2: MNHEY and SVGAGI. The CDR3 contains 16 residues. The CDR3: CASSSVAGTSSYEQYF. The CDR3 nucleotides are TGTGCCAGCAGTTCGGTAGCGGGAACCTCTTCCTACGAGCAGTACTTC.

V gene TRBV6-1 combines with J gene TRBJ2-7; TRBD1 matches at 7 bases. CDR1 is MNHNS and CDR2 is SASEGT in the germline V gene. This CDR3 contains 14 residues. V gave up 10 bases and J gave up 5 bases; unmatched junction bases: 14. CDR3 residues: CAISGTGDMDEQYF. CDR3 DNA sequence: TGTGCCATCTCAGGAACAGGGGATATGGACGAGCAGTACTTC.

The CDR3 reads CASSPDTGNTIYF. CDR3 nucleotide sequence: TGTGCCAGCAGCCCAGATACTGGAAACACCATATATTTT. The rearrangement joins TRBV7-2 to TRBJ1-3; no definite D call. Germline lookup yields CDR1 SGHTA and CDR2 FQGNSA. Trimming removed 5 bases at V and 2 bases at J, with 7 bases between. The length of the CDR3 is 13 residues.

The CDR3 bases are TGTGCCAGCAGCCGCCCGGTGGACGGGGAGCTGTTTTTT. Translating it yields CASSRPVDGELFF. The gene calls are TRBV6-1 and TRBJ2-2; D gene uncertain. Trimming pared 6 bases from V and 7 bases from J, leaving 12 bases between. The CDR3 sequence is 13 residues long. Germline CDR1 MNHNS, CDR2 SASEGT.

The chain employs TRBV4-2 and TRBJ1-1, with a tentative D call TRBD1 (5 bases). V gave up 4 bases and J gave up 4 bases, with 16 bases separating them. This CDR3 has 15 amino acids. CDR1 and CDR2 (germline): LGHNA, YNFKEQ. CDR3 protein: CASSPSQGGSTEAFF. CDR3 coding DNA: TGTGCCAGCAGCCCATCGCAGGGTGGAAGCACTGAAGCTTTCTTT.

This rearrangement joins TRBV7-2 to TRBJ2-2; no clear D gene. Germline loops: CDR1 SGHTA, CDR2 FQGNSA. The CDR3 is 13 amino acids. V was shortened by 3 bases and J by 4 bases, with 6 bases between the two germline ends. CDR3 sequence: CASSFMVTGELFF. As DNA, the CDR3 is TGTGCCAGCAGCTTCATGGTCACCGGGGAGCTGTTTTTT.

The chain joins TRBV7-3 to TRBJ2-6, with 8 bases matching TRBD1. V lost 7 bases, J lost 0 bases, and 11 bases stayed unmatched. The V gene's germline CDR1 is SGHTA and CDR2 FQGTGA. The CDR3 runs 18 residues. CDR3: CASTLRGGQGSGANVLTF. CDR3 nucleotide sequence: TGTGCCAGCACTCTAAGAGGCGGACAGGGCTCTGGGGCCAACGTCCTGACTTTC.

The rearrangement links TRBV5-6 to TRBJ1-1; TRBD1 might be the D (6 bases). V lost 3 bases to trimming and J lost 0 bases, with 21 bases between them. CDR1 is SGHDT and CDR2 is YYEEEE in the germline V gene. This CDR3 is 18 amino acids long. The CDR3, as DNA: TGTGCCAGCAGCTACGAAGGCAGGGGCGGGCGGCTGAACACTGAAGCTTTCTTT. Translating gives CASSYEGRGGRLNTEAFF.